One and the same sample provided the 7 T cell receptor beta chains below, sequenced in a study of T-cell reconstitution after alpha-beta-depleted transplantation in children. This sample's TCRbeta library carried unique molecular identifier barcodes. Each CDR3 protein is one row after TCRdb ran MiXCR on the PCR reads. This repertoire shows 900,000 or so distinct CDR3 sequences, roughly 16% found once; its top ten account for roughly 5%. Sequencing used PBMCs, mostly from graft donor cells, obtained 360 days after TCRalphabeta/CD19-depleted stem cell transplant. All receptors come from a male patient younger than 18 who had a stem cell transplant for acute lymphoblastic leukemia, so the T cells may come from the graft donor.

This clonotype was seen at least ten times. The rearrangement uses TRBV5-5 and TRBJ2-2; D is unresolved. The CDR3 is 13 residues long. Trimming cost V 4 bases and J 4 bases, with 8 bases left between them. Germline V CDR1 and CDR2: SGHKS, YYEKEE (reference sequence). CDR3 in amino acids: CASSPLVTGELFF. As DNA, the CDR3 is TGTGCCAGCAGCCCCCTCGTCACCGGGGAGCTGTTTTTT.

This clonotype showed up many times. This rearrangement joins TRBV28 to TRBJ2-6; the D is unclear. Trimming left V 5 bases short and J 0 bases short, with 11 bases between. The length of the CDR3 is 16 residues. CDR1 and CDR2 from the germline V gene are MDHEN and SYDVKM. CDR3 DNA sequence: TGTGCCAGCAGTCCCAGGACGGGCTCTGGGGCCAACGTCCTGACTTTC. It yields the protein CASSPRTGSGANVLTF.

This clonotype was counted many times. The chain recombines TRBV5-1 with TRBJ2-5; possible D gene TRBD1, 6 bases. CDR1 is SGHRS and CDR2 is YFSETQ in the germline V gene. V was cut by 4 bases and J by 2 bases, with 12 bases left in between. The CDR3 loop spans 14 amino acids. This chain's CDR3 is CASSIGGQQETQYF. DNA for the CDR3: TGCGCCAGCAGCATTGGAGGACAGCAAGAGACCCAGTACTTC.

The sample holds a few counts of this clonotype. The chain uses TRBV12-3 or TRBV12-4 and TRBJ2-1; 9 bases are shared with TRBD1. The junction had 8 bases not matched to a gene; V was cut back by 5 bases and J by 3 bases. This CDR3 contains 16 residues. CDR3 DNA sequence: TGTGCCAGCAGTCTCCTCGGGACAGGGAACTACAATGAGCAGTTCTTC. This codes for CASSLLGTGNYNEQFF.

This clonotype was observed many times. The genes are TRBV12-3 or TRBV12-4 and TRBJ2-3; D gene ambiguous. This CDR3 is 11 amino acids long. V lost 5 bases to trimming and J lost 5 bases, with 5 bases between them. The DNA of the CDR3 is TGTGCCAGCAGTAGGGAAGATACGCAGTATTTT. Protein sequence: CASSREDTQYF.

The CDR3 spells CASSPTSAPDTQYF. The CDR3 coding sequence is TGTGCCAGCAGCCCTACTAGCGCCCCAGATACGCAGTATTTT. The genes are TRBV7-6 and TRBJ2-3, with TRBD2 matching 7 bases. This CDR3 contains 14 residues. Germline V gene lookup returns CDR1 SGHVS and CDR2 FNYEAQ. Trimming at V came to 5 bases and at J to 4 bases, leaving 6 bases not matched to a gene.

DNA of the CDR3: TGTGCCAGCAGGGCCTGGGGGGCCCTATACGAGCAGTACTTC. Translation gives CASRAWGALYEQYF. The chain couples TRBV12-3 or TRBV12-4 to TRBJ2-7, with D perhaps given as TRBD1 or TRBD2 (6 bases each). V dropped 6 bases and J dropped 4 bases, with 16 bases sitting between them. This CDR3 is built from 14 residues.